The rows below give T cell receptor beta chains drawn from one sample of a study of T cell responses to AZD1222 COVID-19 vaccine. The method was immunoSEQ multiplex PCR; TCRdb's version includes in-frame clones alone and lacks a portion of them. The sample lists 150,000 or so clones, more than 85% occurring once. This sample comprised peripheral blood, obtained on day 0 of AZD1222 vaccination. The origin of the receptors is an adult in good health. CDR3s include the opening cysteine and the closing phenylalanine or tryptophan. A D gene is named only where the DNA matches it firmly. Clone size is not always given. Where it is, it says once, few, many or a class for expanded clones.

CDR3 protein: CASSISGEYTIYF
CDR3 DNA: TGTGCCAGCAGCATAAGCGGGGAGTACACCATATATTTT
D gene: .
clone size: .
V gene: TRBV7-6
J gene: TRBJ1-3
CDR3 length: 13

CDR3 protein: CASSRQGASNNEQFF
CDR3 DNA: TGTGCCAGCAGCCGCCAAGGGGCTTCGAACAATGAGCAGTTCTTC
D gene: .
clone size: .
V gene: TRBV11-3
J gene: TRBJ2-1
CDR3 length: 15

CDR3 protein: CASSEWTGRNTEAFF
CDR3 DNA: TGTGCCAGCAGCGAATGGACAGGGCGGAACACTGAAGCTTTCTTT
D gene: TRBD1
clone size: .
V gene: TRBV28
J gene: TRBJ1-1
CDR3 length: 15

CDR3 protein: CASSQWGAQPLVEAFF
CDR3 DNA: TGTGCCAGCAGCCAATGGGGGGCACAGCCCCTCGTTGAAGCTTTCTTT
D gene: .
clone size: .
V gene: TRBV3-1/TRBV3-2
J gene: TRBJ1-1
CDR3 length: 16

CDR3 protein: CASSLAKGYEQYF
CDR3 DNA: TGTGCCAGCAGCTTAGCGAAAGGTTACGAGCAGTACTTC
D gene: .
clone size: .
V gene: TRBV11-1
J gene: TRBJ2-7
CDR3 length: 13

CDR3 protein: CASSRTPAPEAFF
CDR3 DNA: TGTGCCAGTAGCCGGACACCGGCCCCTGAAGCTTTCTTT
D gene: .
clone size: once
V gene: TRBV19
J gene: TRBJ1-1
CDR3 length: 13

CDR3 protein: CASSIGPIYGYTF
CDR3 DNA: TGTGCCAGCAGTATAGGCCCGATCTATGGCTACACCTTC
D gene: .
clone size: .
V gene: TRBV28
J gene: TRBJ1-2
CDR3 length: 13

CDR3 protein: CASSDHNEQFF
CDR3 DNA: TGTGCCAGCAGCGACCACAATGAGCAGTTCTTC
D gene: .
clone size: many
V gene: TRBV7-9
J gene: TRBJ2-1
CDR3 length: 11

CDR3 protein: CASRGTGQGGYNSPLHF
CDR3 DNA: TGTGCCAGCAGGGGTACAGGCCAGGGGGGCTATAATTCACCCCTCCACTTT
D gene: TRBD1
clone size: .
V gene: TRBV7-8
J gene: TRBJ1-6
CDR3 length: 17

CDR3 protein: CAISREIGNSPLHF
CDR3 DNA: TGTGCCATCAGTAGGGAAATCGGTAATTCACCCCTCCACTTT
D gene: .
clone size: .
V gene: TRBV10-3
J gene: TRBJ1-6
CDR3 length: 14

CDR3 protein: CASSLRRGLDEQFF
CDR3 DNA: TGTGCCAGCAGTTTACGCAGGGGGCTGGATGAGCAGTTCTTC
D gene: TRBD1
clone size: .
V gene: TRBV27
J gene: TRBJ2-1
CDR3 length: 14

CDR3 protein: CANYDRGCVEQFF
CDR3 DNA: TGCGCCAATTACGACAGGGGGTGTGTTGAGCAGTTCTTC
D gene: TRBD1
clone size: .
V gene: TRBV10-1
J gene: TRBJ2-1
CDR3 length: 13